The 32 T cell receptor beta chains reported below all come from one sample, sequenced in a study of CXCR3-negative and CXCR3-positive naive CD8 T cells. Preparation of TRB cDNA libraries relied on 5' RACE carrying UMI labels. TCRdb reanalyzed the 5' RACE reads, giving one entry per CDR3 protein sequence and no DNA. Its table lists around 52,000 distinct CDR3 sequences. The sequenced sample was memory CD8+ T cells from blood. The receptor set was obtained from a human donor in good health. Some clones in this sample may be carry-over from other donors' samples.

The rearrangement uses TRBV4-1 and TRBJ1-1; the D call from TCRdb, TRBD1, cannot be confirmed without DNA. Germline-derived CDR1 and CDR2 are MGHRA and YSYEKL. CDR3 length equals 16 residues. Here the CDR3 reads CASSQEFRTGGTEAFF.

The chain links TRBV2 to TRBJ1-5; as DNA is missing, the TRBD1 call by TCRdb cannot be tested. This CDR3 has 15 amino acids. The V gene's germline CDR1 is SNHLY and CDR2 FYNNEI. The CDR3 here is CASSEGGRIPQPQHF.

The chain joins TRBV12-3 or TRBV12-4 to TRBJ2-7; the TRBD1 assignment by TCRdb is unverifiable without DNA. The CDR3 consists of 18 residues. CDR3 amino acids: CASSPIAGTGDFPYEQYF.

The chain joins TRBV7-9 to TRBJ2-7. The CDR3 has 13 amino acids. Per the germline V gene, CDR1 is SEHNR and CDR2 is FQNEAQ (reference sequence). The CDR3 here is CASAFVSSYEQYF.

CDR3 residues: CASSPPNIRDIAAPGTGELFF. The chain is built from TRBV7-2 and TRBJ2-2; the D call of TRBD2 rests on TCRdb alone, since no DNA is present to check it. This CDR3 comprises 21 residues. The germline V gene has CDR1 SGHTA and CDR2 FQGNSA.

Here the CDR3 reads CASSTTGEGTDTQYF. V usage is TRBV6-4 and J usage is TRBJ2-3; the D call of TRBD1 rests on TCRdb alone, since no DNA is present to check it. The CDR3 sequence is 15 residues long. Germline V CDR1 and CDR2: MRHNA, SNTAGT.

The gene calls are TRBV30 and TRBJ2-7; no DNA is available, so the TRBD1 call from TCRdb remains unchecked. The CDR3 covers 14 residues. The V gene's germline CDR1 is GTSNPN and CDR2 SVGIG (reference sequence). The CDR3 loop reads CASTWGGQGHEQYF.

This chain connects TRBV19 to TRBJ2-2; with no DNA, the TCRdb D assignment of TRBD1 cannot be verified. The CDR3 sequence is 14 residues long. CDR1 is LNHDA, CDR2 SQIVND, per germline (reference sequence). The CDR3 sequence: CASSPGGTIGELFF.

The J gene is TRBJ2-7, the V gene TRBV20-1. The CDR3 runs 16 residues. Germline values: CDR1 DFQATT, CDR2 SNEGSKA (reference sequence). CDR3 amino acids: CSARDPQGVRPYEQYF.

CDR3 residues: CSVLPEGGTEAFF. The chain employs TRBV29-1 and TRBJ1-1. Germline CDR1 reads SQVTM; CDR2 reads ANQGSEA. The CDR3 runs to 13 residues.

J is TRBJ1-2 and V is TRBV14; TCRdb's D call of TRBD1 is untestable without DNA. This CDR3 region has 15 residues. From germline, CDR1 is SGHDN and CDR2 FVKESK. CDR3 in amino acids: CASSFTGDFAYGYTF.

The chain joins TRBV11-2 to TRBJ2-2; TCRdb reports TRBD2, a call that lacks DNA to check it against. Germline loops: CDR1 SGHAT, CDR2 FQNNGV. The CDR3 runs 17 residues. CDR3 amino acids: CASSLGLAGGQNGELFF.

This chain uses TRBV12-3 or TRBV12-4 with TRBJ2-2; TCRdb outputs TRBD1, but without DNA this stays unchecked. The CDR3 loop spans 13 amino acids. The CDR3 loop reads CASTPGGTGELFF.

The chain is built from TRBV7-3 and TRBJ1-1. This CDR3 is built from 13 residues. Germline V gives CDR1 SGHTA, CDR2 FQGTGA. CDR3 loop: CASRSSSNTEAFF.

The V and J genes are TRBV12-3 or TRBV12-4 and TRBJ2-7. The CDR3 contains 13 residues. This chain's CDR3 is CASSLAVVYEQYF.

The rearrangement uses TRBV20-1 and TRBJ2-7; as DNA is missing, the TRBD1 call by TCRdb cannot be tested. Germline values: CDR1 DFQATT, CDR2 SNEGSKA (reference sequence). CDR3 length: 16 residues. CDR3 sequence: CSARDLGQGFPYEQYF.

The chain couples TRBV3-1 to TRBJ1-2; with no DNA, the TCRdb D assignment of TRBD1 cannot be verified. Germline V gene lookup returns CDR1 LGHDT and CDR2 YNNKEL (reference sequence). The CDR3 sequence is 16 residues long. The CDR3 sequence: CASSQDERPRNYGYTF.

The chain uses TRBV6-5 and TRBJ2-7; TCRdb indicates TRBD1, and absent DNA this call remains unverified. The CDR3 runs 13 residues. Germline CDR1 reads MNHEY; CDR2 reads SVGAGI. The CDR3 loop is CASSTGTNYEQYF.

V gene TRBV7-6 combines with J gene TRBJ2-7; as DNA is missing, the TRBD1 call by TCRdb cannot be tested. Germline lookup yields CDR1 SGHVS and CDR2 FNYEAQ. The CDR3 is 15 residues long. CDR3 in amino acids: CASSLGTGGPYEQYF.

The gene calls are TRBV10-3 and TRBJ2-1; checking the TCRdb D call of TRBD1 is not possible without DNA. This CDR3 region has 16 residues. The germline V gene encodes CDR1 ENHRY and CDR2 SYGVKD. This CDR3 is CAISGPGTERYNEQFF.

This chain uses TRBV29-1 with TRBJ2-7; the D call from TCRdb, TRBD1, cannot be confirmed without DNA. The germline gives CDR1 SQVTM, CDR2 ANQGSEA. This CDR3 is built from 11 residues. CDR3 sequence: CSVIDSYEQYF.

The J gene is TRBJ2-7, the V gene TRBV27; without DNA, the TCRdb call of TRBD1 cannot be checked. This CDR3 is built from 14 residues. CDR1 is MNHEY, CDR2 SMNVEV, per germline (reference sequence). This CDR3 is CASSLRAGVYEQYF.

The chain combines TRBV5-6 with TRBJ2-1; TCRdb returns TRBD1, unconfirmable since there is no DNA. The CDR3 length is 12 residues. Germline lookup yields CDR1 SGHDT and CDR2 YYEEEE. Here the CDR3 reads CASSFSGDEQFF. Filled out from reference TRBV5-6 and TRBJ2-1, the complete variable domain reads DAGVTQSPTHLIKTRGQQVTLRCSPKSGHDTVSWYQQALGQGPQFIFQYYEEEERQRGNFPDRFSGHQFPNYSSELNVNALLLGDSALYLCASSFSGDEQFFGPGTRLTVL.

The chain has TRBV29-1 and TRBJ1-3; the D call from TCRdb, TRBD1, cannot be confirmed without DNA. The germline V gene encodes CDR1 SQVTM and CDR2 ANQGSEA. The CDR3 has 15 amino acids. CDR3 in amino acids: CSVVGMSISGNTIYF.

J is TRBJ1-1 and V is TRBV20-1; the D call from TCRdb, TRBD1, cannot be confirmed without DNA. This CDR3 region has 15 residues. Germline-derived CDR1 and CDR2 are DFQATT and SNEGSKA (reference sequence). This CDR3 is CSARDSSGYDTEAFF.

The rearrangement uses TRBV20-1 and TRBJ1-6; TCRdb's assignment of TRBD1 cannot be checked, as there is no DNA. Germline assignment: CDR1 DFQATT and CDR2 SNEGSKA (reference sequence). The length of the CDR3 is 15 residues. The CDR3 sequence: CSARSRPGEVSPLHF.

The CDR3 reads CASSLTGNRQALNSPLHF. The J gene is TRBJ1-6, the V gene TRBV28; no DNA is available, so the TRBD1 call from TCRdb remains unchecked. Germline V gives CDR1 MDHEN, CDR2 SYDVKM. The CDR3 sequence is 18 residues long. The full variable domain, its missing parts supplied by reference TRBV28 and TRBJ1-6, is DVKVTQSSRYLVKRTGEKVFLECVQDMDHENMFWYRQDPGLGLRLIYFSYDVKMKEKGDIPEGYSVSREKKERFSLILESASTNQTSMYLCASSLTGNRQALNSPLHFGNGTRLTVT.

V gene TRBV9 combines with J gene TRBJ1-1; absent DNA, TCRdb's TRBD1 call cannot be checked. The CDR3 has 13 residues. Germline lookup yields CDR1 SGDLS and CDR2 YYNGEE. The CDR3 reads CASNLQGNTEAFF.

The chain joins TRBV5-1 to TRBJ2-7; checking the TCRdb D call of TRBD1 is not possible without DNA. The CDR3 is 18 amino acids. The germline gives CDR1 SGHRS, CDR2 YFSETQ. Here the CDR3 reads CASSSLGETGTATYEQYF.

The CDR3 reads CASSPTGSGAQYF. The chain is built from TRBV7-6 and TRBJ2-5; the TCRdb D gene call, TRBD1, has no DNA to confirm it. In germline, CDR1 is SGHVS, CDR2 FNYEAQ. There are 13 residues in the CDR3.

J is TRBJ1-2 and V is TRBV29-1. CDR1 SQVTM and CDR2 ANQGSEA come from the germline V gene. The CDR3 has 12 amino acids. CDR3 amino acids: CSVVPNNYGYTF. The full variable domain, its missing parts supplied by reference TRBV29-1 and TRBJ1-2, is SAVISQKPSRDICQRGTSLTIQCQVDSQVTMMFWYRQQPGQSLTLIATANQGSEATYESGFVIDKFPISRPNLTFSTLTVSNMSPEDSSIYLCSVVPNNYGYTFGSGTRLTVV.

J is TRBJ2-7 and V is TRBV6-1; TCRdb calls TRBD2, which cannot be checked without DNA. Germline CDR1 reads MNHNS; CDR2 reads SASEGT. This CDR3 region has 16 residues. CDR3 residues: CASSEAAGGLYYEQYF.